This T cell receptor beta chain was obtained from a study of CD8+ T cells in alopecia areata. Study-level information: Twice a day, 5 to 10 mg of oral tofacitinib was administered to treated patients.

Germline V gene data show CDR1 as MNHNY and CDR2 as SVGAGI (reference sequence). V lost 6 bases to trimming and J lost 2 bases, with 10 bases between them. This CDR3 is built from 13 residues. Treatment in this sample: oral pan-JAK inhibitor, 5-10 mg twice daily. As the sequencing template, cDNA was produced by extracting RNA and reverse transcribing it. Assay used: immunoSEQ multiplex PCR; TCRdb lists only in-frame clones, some missing. This sample has 200,000 to 250,000 clones, with more than 30% found just once. Overall study findings and caveats: Patients shared TCRs less clearly than mice did, possibly owing to HLA. Alopecia totalis/universalis scalp especially showed more expanded CD8+ clones than normal scalp.

With regard to this clone: Its target is not known.

This receptor was identified in a human donor with alopecia areata. Sequences were derived from CD4+ T cells sorted from blood, sampled at approximately week 30, from a patient treated with tofacitinib. The chain employs TRBV6-6 and TRBJ1-2; D uncertain. The CDR3 DNA reads TGTGCCAGCAGAGACCGACCAAACTATGGCTACACCTTC. Amino acid sequence: CASRDRPNYGYTF.